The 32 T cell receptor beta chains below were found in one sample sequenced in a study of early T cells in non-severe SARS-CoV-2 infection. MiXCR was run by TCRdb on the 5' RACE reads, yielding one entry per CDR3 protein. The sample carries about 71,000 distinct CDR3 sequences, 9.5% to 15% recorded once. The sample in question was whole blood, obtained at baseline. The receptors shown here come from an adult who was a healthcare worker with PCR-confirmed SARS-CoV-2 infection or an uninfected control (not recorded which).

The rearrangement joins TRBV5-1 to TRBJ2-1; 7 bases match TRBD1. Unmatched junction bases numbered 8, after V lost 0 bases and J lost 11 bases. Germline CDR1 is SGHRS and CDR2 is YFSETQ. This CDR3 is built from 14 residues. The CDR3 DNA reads TGCGCCAGCAGCTTGGGACAGGGTTGGGATAAGCAGTTCTTC. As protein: CASSLGQGWDKQFF.

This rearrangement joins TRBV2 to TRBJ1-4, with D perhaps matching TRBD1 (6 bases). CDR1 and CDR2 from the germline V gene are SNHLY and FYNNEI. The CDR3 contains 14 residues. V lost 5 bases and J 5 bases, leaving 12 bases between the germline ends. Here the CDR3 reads CASSYRTENEKLFF. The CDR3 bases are TGTGCCAGCAGTTATCGGACAGAAAATGAAAAACTGTTTTTT.

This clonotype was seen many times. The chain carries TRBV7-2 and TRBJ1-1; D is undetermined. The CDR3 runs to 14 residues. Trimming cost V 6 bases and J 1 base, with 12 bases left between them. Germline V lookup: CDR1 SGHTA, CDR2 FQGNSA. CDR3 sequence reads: CASRLRWRNTEAFF. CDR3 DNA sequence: TGTGCCAGCAGGCTCAGGTGGAGGAACACTGAAGCTTTCTTT.

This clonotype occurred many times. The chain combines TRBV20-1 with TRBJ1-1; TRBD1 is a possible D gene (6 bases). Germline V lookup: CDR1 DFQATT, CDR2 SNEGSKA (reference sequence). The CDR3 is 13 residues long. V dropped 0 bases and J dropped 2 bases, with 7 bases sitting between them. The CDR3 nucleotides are TGCAGTGCTAGAGACAGGGGAAACACTGAAGCTTTCTTT. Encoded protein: CSARDRGNTEAFF.

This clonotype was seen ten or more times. The CDR3 protein is CASSFRVQGDGYTF. CDR3 DNA: TGTGCCAGCAGTTTCCGCGTACAGGGTGATGGCTACACCTTC. The rearrangement uses TRBV12-3 or TRBV12-4 and TRBJ1-2, with D possibly TRBD1 on 6 matching bases. This CDR3 has 14 amino acids. Trimming removed 3 bases from V and 6 bases from J, with 14 bases in between.

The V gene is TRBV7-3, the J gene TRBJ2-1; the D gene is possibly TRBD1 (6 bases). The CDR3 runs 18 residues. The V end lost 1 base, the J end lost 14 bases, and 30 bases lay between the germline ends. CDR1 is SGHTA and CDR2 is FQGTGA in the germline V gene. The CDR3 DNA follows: TGTGCCAGCAGCTTAAGGTTTCTGATTCGGTTCGGAACAGGGCCTGAGTTCTTC. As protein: CASSLRFLIRFGTGPEFF.

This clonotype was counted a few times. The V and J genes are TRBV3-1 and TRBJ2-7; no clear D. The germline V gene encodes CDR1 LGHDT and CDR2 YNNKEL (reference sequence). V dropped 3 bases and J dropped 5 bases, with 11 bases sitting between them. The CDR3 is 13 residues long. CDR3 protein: CASSHLSGNEQYF. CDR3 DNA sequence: TGTGCCAGCAGCCATCTATCAGGAAACGAGCAGTACTTC.

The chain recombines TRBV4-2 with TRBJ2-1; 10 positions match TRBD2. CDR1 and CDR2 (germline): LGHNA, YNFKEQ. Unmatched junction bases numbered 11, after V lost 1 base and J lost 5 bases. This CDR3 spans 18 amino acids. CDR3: CASSQVLSGGATHNEQFF. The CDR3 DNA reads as TGTGCCAGCAGCCAAGTTTTAAGCGGGGGGGCGACTCACAATGAGCAGTTCTTC.

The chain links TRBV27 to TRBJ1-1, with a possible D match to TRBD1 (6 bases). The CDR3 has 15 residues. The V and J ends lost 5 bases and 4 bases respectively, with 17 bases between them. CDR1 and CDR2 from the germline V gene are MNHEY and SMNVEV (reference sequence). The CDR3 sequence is CASSPYKGGSTEAFF. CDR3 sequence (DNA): TGTGCCAGCAGTCCGTACAAAGGGGGGAGCACTGAAGCTTTCTTT.

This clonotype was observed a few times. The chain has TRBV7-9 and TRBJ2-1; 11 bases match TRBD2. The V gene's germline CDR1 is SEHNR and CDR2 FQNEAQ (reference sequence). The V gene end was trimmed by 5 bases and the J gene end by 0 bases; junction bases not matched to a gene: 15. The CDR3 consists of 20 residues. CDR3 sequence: CASSPRLAGLPRSSYNEQFF. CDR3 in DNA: TGTGCCAGCAGCCCAAGACTAGCGGGGCTTCCAAGGAGCTCCTACAATGAGCAGTTCTTC.

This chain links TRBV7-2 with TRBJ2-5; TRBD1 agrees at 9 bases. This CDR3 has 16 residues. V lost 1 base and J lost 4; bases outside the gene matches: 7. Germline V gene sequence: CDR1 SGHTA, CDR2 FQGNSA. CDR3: CASSLGLGTGIETQYF. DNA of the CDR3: TGTGCCAGCAGCTTAGGTCTGGGGACAGGGATAGAGACCCAGTACTTC.

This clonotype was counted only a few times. CDR3 in DNA: TGTGCCAGCCGGGCCGGACAGGGACTCTATGGCTACACCTTC. Encoded protein: CASRAGQGLYGYTF. The chain carries TRBV18 and TRBJ1-2, with TRBD1 matching 8 bases. The germline V gene encodes CDR1 KGHSH and CDR2 LQKENI. The CDR3 is made up of 14 amino acids. Losses at the gene ends were 8 bases for V and 4 bases for J; bases not matched to a gene: 9.

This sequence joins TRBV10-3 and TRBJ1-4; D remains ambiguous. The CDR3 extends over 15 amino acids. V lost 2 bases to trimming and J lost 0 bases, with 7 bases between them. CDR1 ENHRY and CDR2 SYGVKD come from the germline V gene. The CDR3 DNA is TGTGCCATCAGTGAGAATAGGGCAACTAATGAAAAACTGTTTTTT. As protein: CAISENRATNEKLFF.

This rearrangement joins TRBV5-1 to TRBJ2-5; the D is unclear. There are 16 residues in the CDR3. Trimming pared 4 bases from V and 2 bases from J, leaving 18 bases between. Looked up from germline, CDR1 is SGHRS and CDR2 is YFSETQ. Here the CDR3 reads CASSPPASGRQETQYF. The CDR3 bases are TGCGCCAGCAGCCCCCCAGCGTCAGGACGACAAGAGACCCAGTACTTC.

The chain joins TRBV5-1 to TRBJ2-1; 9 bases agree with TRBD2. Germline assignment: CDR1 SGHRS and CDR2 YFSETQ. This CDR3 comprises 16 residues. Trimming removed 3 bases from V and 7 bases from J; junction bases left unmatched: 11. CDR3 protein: CASSSNPGTSRNEQFF. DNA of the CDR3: TGCGCCAGCAGCTCCAATCCCGGGACTAGCAGGAATGAGCAGTTCTTC.

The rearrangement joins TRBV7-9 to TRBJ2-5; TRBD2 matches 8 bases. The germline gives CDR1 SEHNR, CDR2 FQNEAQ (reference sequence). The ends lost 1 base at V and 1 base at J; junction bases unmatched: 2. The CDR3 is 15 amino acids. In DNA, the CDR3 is TGTGCCAGCAGCTTAGAACTAGCGGTCCAAGAGACCCAGTACTTC. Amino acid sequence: CASSLELAVQETQYF. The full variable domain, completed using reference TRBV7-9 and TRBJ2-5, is DTGVSQNPRHKITKRGQNVTFRCDPISEHNRLYWYRQTLGQGPEFLTYFQNEAQLEKSRLLSDRFSAERPKGSFSTLEIQRTEQGDSAMYLCASSLELAVQETQYFGPGTRLLVL.

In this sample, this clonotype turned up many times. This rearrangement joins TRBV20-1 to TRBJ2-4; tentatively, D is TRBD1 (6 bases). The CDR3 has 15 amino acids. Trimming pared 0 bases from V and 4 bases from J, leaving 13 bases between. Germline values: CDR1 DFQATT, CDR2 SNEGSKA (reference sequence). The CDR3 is CSAREGPGAKNIQYF. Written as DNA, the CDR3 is TGCAGTGCTAGAGAGGGTCCAGGGGCAAAAAACATTCAGTACTTC.

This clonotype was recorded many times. The CDR3 is CASSLGQNYGYTF. CDR3 DNA sequence: TGTGCCAGCAGCCTAGGACAGAACTATGGCTACACCTTC. The chain uses TRBV11-2 and TRBJ1-2; TRBD1 might be the D (6 bases). The CDR3 is 13 amino acids. Germline-derived CDR1 and CDR2 are SGHAT and FQNNGV. V lost 5 bases to trimming and J lost 2 bases, with 9 bases between them.

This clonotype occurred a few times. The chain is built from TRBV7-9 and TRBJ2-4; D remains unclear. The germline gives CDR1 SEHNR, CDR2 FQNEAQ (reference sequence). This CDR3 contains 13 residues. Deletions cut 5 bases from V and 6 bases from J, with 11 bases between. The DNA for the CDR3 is TGTGCCAGCAGCGAGTCGGCTGTAAACATTCAGTACTTC. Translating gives CASSESAVNIQYF.

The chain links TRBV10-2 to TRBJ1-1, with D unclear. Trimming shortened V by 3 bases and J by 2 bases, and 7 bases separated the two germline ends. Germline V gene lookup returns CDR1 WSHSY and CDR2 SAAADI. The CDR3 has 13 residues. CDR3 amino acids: CASSDRGNTEAFF. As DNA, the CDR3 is TGCGCCAGCAGTGATCGGGGAAACACTGAAGCTTTCTTT.

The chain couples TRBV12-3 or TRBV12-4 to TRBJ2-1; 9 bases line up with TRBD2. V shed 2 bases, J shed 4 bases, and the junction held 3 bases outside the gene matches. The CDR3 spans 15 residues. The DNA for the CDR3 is TGTGCCAGCAGTTTAAGGACTAGCGCATACAATGAGCAGTTCTTC. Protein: CASSLRTSAYNEQFF.

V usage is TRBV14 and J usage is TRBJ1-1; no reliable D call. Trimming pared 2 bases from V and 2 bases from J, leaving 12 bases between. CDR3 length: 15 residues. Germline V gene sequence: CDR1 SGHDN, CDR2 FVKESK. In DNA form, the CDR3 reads TGTGCCAGCAGCCAATATGGCCAGTCCAACACTGAAGCTTTCTTT. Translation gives CASSQYGQSNTEAFF.

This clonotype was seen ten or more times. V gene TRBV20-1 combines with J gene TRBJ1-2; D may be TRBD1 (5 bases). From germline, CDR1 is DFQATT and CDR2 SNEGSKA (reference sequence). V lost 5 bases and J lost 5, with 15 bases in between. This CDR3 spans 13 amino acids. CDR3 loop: CSAPRDGLYGYTF. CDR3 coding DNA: TGCAGTGCTCCCCGGGACGGGCTGTATGGCTACACCTTC.

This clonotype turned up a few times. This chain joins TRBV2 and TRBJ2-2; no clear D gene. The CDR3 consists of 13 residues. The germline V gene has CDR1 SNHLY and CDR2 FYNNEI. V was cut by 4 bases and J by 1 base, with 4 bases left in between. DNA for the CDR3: TGTGCCAGCAGTGTTTTGAACACCGGGGAGCTGTTTTTT. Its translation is CASSVLNTGELFF.

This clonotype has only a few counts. CDR3: CSVSTLMNTEAFF. The CDR3 DNA follows: TGCAGCGTTAGTACCCTGATGAACACTGAAGCTTTCTTT. The chain carries TRBV29-1 and TRBJ1-1; D is ambiguous. V was pared by 5 bases and J by 0 bases, with 10 bases between. The CDR3 loop spans 13 amino acids. The germline gives CDR1 SQVTM, CDR2 ANQGSEA.

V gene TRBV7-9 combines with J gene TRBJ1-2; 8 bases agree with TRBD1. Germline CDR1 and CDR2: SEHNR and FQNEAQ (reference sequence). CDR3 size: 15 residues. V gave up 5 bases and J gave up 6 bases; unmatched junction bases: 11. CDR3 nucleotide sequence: TGTGCCAGCAGCCTCGACCAGGACAGGGCACATGGCTACACCTTC. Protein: CASSLDQDRAHGYTF.

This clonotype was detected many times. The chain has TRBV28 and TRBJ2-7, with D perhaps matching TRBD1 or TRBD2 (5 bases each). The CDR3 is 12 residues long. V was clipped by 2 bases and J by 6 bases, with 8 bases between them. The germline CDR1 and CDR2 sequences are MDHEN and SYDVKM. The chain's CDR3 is CASSLPGREQYF. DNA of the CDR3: TGTGCCAGCAGTTTACCGGGACGCGAGCAGTACTTC.

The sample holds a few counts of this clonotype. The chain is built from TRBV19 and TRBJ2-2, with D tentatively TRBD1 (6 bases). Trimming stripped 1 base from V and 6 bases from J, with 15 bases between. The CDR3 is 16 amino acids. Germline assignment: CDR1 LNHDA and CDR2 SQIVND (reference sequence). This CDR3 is CASSIVQGLIAGELFF. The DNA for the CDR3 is TGTGCCAGTAGTATAGTTCAGGGGCTGATCGCCGGGGAGCTGTTTTTT.

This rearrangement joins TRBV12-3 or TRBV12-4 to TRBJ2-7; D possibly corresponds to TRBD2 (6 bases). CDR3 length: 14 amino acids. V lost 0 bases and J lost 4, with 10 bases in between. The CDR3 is CASSLAGGKYEQYF. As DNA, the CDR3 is TGTGCCAGCAGTTTAGCGGGGGGAAAATACGAGCAGTACTTC.

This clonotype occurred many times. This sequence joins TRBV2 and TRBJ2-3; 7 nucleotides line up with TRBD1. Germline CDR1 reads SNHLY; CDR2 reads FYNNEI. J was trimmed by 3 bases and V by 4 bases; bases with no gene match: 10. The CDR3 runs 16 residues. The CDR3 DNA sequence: TGTGCCAGCAGTGGGGATGGGGACAGAGTTACAGATACGCAGTATTTT. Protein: CASSGDGDRVTDTQYF.

This chain's CDR3 is CASSLVGGLNQPQHF. The CDR3 DNA follows: TGTGCCAGCAGCTTAGTCGGGGGGCTCAATCAGCCCCAGCATTTT. The rearrangement joins TRBV11-2 to TRBJ1-5, with D possibly being TRBD1 (6 bases). The CDR3 is 15 residues long. The V end was cut by 1 base, the J end by 3 bases, with 10 bases between. CDR1 is SGHAT, CDR2 FQNNGV, per germline.

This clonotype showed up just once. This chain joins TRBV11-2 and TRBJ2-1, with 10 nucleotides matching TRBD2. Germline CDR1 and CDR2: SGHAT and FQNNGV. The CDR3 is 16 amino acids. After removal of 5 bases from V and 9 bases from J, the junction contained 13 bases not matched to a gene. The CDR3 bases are TGTGCCAGCAGCCCTGAAAGACTAGCGGGCCCCTTTGAGCAGTTCTTC. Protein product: CASSPERLAGPFEQFF.